A selection of T cell receptor beta chains follows, all from one sample in a study of breast tumors, draining lymph nodes, adjacent tissues. TCRdb analysed the multiplex PCR reads with MiXCR anew, one entry per CDR3 protein. The repertoire includes 130,000 or so distinct CDR3 sequences, approximately 20% of them detected once, and roughly 2.6% sits in the top ten. Sequenced input: axillary lymph node tissue. These receptor sequences come from a female donor with breast cancer. Some clones in this sample may be carry-over from other donors' samples. The CDR3 runs from the conserved cysteine through the conserved F or W. The D gene is left open where the match is weak. Rows give clone size only sometimes, using once, few, many, or a class for an expanded clone.

length	J	size	D	V	DNA	CDR3
14	TRBJ1-2	many	.	TRBV11-2	TGTGCCAGCAGACTGGGGGGGGCTGCGGGGGGCTACACCTTC	CASRLGGAAGGYTF
17	TRBJ2-2	.	TRBD1	TRBV27	TGTGCCAGCGTAAAAGTGGGGACAGGGCGAAACACCGGGGAGCCGTTTTTT	CASVKVGTGRNTGEPFF
18	TRBJ2-6	many	TRBD2	TRBV9	TGTGCCAGCAGCTCCCCTCGCGGGAGGACCTCTGGGGCCAACGTCCTGACTTTC	CASSSPRGRTSGANVLTF
16	TRBJ2-1	many	TRBD2	TRBV12-3/TRBV12-4	TGTGCCAGCACTGGACTAGCGGGATTGGGACTAAATGAGCAGTTCTTC	CASTGLAGLGLNEQFF
14	TRBJ2-2	many	TRBD2	TRBV10-1	TGCGCCAGCAGTGCTCTAGCGGGAGACGGGGAGCTGTTTTTT	CASSALAGDGELFF
19	TRBJ2-3	many	.	TRBV12-5	TGTGCTAGTGGTTTGGTACCCCTCACCGGGACCATATCCACAGATACGCAGTATTTT	CASGLVPLTGTISTDTQYF
16	TRBJ2-3	many	TRBD1	TRBV24-1	TGTGCCACCAGGGGCCGAGGGACAGGGTACACAGATACGCAGTATTTT	CATRGRGTGYTDTQYF
13	TRBJ2-7	many	.	TRBV11-2	TGTGCCAGCAGCTTAGTGTCCCTCTACGAGCAGTACTTC	CASSLVSLYEQYF
15	TRBJ2-7	many	TRBD2	TRBV3-1	TGTGCCAGCAGCCAACGGACTAGCGGCCGCTACGAGCAGTACTTC	CASSQRTSGRYEQYF
16	TRBJ2-3	many	TRBD1	TRBV4-1	TGCGCCAGCAGCCCCCAGACAGGGGGCATCACAGATACGCAGTATTTT	CASSPQTGGITDTQYF
15	TRBJ2-1	.	.	TRBV5-8	TGTGCCAGCAGCTTGGTTAGGGGCGGTATGAATGAGCAGTTCTTC	CASSLVRGGMNEQFF
12	TRBJ2-1	many	.	TRBV29-1	TGCAGCGTTTCAGTGGCGTACAATGAGCAGTTCTTC	CSVSVAYNEQFF
13	TRBJ2-5	many	.	TRBV12-3/TRBV12-4	TGTGCCAGCAGTTTTGACAGGCGGGGGACCCAGTACTTC	CASSFDRRGTQYF
18	TRBJ2-1	few	TRBD2	TRBV5-5	TGTGCCAGCAGCTTGGTTTGGACTAGCGGGAGGATTAGCAATGAGCAGTTCTTC	CASSLVWTSGRISNEQFF
16	TRBJ1-5	many	TRBD1	TRBV19	TGTGCCAGTAGTCCACGACAGGGGGGCGGCAATCAGCCCCAGCATTTT	CASSPRQGGGNQPQHF
15	TRBJ2-5	many	TRBD1	TRBV19	TGTGCCAGTAGTGAGAGAGGACAGGGTTGGGAGACCCAGTACTTC	CASSERGQGWETQYF
15	TRBJ2-1	.	TRBD2	TRBV14	TGTGCCAGCAGCCAAGTGGGAGGGTCCTACAATGAGCAGTTCTTC	CASSQVGGSYNEQFF
15	TRBJ2-7	many	.	TRBV7-8	TGTGCCAGCAGCTTAGCTGAGACTAGCTCCTACGAGCAGTACTTC	CASSLAETSSYEQYF